One sample yielded the 30 T cell receptor beta chains listed below, sequenced in a study of blood T cell repertoires in COVID-19 (dated by TCRdb to 2018 to 2020). Library preparation used the immunoSEQ multiplex PCR assay. TCRdb's version of the immuneACCESS table is confined to in-frame rearrangements and falls short of the full clone set. An unresolved V gene accounts for under half of the shortfall where checked; the remainder is of unknown origin. The sample has 150,000 to 180,000 clones on record, around 84% of them singletons. The ten largest make up approximately 10% of the sample. Sequencing input: peripheral blood. These receptors all come from a woman aged 45-65 years with acute or convalescent COVID-19.

The V gene is TRBV6-2 or TRBV6-3, the J gene TRBJ1-1, with D maybe TRBD1 (6 bases). CDR1 and CDR2 from the germline V gene are MNHEY and SVGEGT. The length of the CDR3 is 13 residues. Trimming removed 5 bases from V and 3 bases from J, with 10 bases in between. The CDR3 is CASSPDSYTEAFF. The CDR3 DNA sequence: TGTGCCAGCAGTCCGGACAGCTACACTGAAGCTTTCTTT.

J is TRBJ2-2 and V is TRBV13; 8 bases are a match to TRBD2. The CDR3 contains 16 residues. The ends lost 3 bases at V and 0 bases at J; junction bases unmatched: 3. The germline gives CDR1 PRHDT, CDR2 FYEKMQ (reference sequence). The CDR3 sequence is CASSFRGGANTGELFF. The CDR3 DNA reads as TGTGCCAGCAGCTTCCGGGGGGGCGCGAACACCGGGGAGCTGTTTTTT.

In this sample, this clone turned up a few times. Other nucleotide sequences in the sample specify the same CDR3. V usage is TRBV14 and J usage is TRBJ2-7; TRBD2 matches 8 bases. The CDR3 runs to 14 residues. In germline, CDR1 is SGHDN, CDR2 FVKESK. Trimming removed 1 base from V and 2 bases from J; junction bases left unmatched: 1. The CDR3 is CASSQVAGPYEQYF. CDR3 nucleotides: TGTGCCAGCAGCCAAGTAGCGGGACCCTACGAGCAGTACTTC. Looking up the rest from reference TRBV14 and TRBJ2-7 gives the full variable domain: EAGVTQFPSHSVIEKGQTVTLRCDPISGHDNLYWYRRVMGKEIKFLLHFVKESKQDESGMPNNRFLAERTGGTYSTLKVQPAELEDSGVYFCASSQVAGPYEQYFGPGTRLTVT.

The chain has TRBV7-2 and TRBJ1-3; perhaps TRBD1 as D (5 bases). Germline lookup yields CDR1 SGHTA and CDR2 FQGNSA. The CDR3 loop spans 16 amino acids. V shed 5 bases and J shed 0 bases, with 14 bases lying between them. CDR3 DNA sequence: TGTGCCAGCAGCCCGTGGACATATACCTCTGGAAACACCATATATTTT. Translating it yields CASSPWTYTSGNTIYF.

The J gene is TRBJ1-1, the V gene TRBV27; 9 bases map to TRBD1. The CDR3 runs to 17 residues. Germline CDR1 reads MNHEY; CDR2 reads SMNVEV (reference sequence). The V and J ends lost 4 bases and 3 bases, in that order; junction bases with no gene match: 12. In nucleotides, the CDR3 is TGTGCCAGCAGTTCCCGCCGCACAGGGGGCATGGACACTGAAGCTTTCTTT. Translation gives CASSSRRTGGMDTEAFF.

In its sample, this clone was seen a few times. J is TRBJ1-5 and V is TRBV2; D uncertain. The V gene lost 7 bases and the J gene lost 3 bases, with 10 bases spanning the gap. There are 13 residues in the CDR3. The germline V gene has CDR1 SNHLY and CDR2 FYNNEI. DNA for the CDR3: TGTGCCAGCATGTCAGGAAACAATCAGCCCCAGCATTTT. Amino acids: CASMSGNNQPQHF.

The chain carries TRBV9 and TRBJ1-2; the D gene is possibly TRBD1 (5 bases). V lost 3 bases, J lost 6 bases, and 15 bases lay in between. CDR3 length: 14 amino acids. CDR1 SGDLS and CDR2 YYNGEE come from the germline V gene. The CDR3 loop reads CASSAGSGVNGYTF. In DNA form, the CDR3 reads TGTGCCAGCAGCGCCGGGTCGGGGGTAAATGGCTACACCTTC.

The chain combines TRBV6-5 with TRBJ1-1, with 7 bases identical to TRBD1. V was pared by 6 bases and J by 6 bases, with 10 bases of the junction left unmatched. The CDR3 runs 14 residues. Germline V gives CDR1 MNHEY, CDR2 SVGAGI. CDR3 sequence: CASRGQTGLSEAFF. The CDR3 DNA follows: TGTGCCAGCAGGGGACAGACAGGGTTGTCTGAAGCTTTCTTT.

This clone was recorded a few times. In DNA, the CDR3 is TGCAGCGGGATGAAGGGAGCTGCTGAAGCTTTCTTT. Amino acids: CSGMKGAAEAFF. This chain uses TRBV29-1 with TRBJ1-1; unclear D gene. The V gene's germline CDR1 is SQVTM and CDR2 ANQGSEA. The CDR3 is 12 amino acids. The V end was cut by 7 bases, the J end by 6 bases, with 15 bases between.

The CDR3 DNA is TGCGCCAGCAGCGAAGGAGGATTCGCGAACACCGGGGAGCTGTTTTTT. This codes for CASSEGGFANTGELFF. This chain joins TRBV4-3 and TRBJ2-2, with D perhaps TRBD2 (5 bases). V was pared by 5 bases and J by 0 bases, with 13 bases between. The CDR3 is 16 amino acids. The V gene's germline CDR1 is LGHNA and CDR2 YSLEER.

This clone qualifies as medium-sized. This chain joins TRBV27 and TRBJ2-1, with D possibly being TRBD2 (6 bases). Germline CDR1 and CDR2: MNHEY and SMNVEV (reference sequence). The CDR3 runs 12 residues. V was clipped by 2 bases and J by 10 bases, with 9 bases between them. CDR3 coding DNA: TGTGCCAGCAGTTTACGACTAGGGGAGCAGTTCTTC. Protein: CASSLRLGEQFF.

The chain combines TRBV6-1 with TRBJ2-7; 7 bases are a match to TRBD2. Germline trimming cut 2 bases from V and 1 base from J; bases unmatched to any gene: 5. Germline V gene sequence: CDR1 MNHNS, CDR2 SASEGT. This CDR3 is built from 15 residues. The CDR3 sequence: CASSEQSGESYEQYF. Written as DNA, the CDR3 is TGTGCCAGCAGTGAACAAAGCGGGGAATCCTACGAGCAGTACTTC.

The table lists this clone with a count of one. The V gene is TRBV6-2 or TRBV6-3, the J gene TRBJ1-1; D is unresolved. The ends were cut back, 4 bases at V and 0 bases at J, with 6 bases in the middle. Germline CDR1 and CDR2: MNHEY and SVGEGT. The CDR3 runs 13 residues. In DNA, the CDR3 is TGTGCCAGCAGTTTCGACTTGAACACTGAAGCTTTCTTT. The encoded protein is CASSFDLNTEAFF.

The genes are TRBV19 and TRBJ2-2, with TRBD2 identical over 7 bases. The trim removed 5 bases at V and 7 bases at J, leaving 13 bases unmatched. This CDR3 comprises 16 residues. Germline values: CDR1 LNHDA, CDR2 SQIVND (reference sequence). The CDR3 here is CASSPPAGSPHGELFF. CDR3 sequence (DNA): TGTGCCAGTAGTCCCCCAGCGGGGAGTCCTCACGGGGAGCTGTTTTTT.

The chain combines TRBV7-7 with TRBJ2-1; the D gene is possibly TRBD2 (6 bases). Trimming removed 1 base at V and 8 bases at J, with 15 bases between. Looked up from germline, CDR1 is SSHAT and CDR2 is FNYEAQ (reference sequence). This CDR3 has 15 residues. The CDR3 here is CASSLVLRLAYEQFF. The CDR3 region has the DNA TGTGCCAGCAGCTTAGTCCTTCGCCTAGCGTATGAGCAGTTCTTC.

A few counts support this clone. The chain has TRBV7-8 and TRBJ1-6; TRBD1 matches at 7 bases. CDR3 length equals 14 residues. With V trimmed by 5 bases and J by 6 bases, 4 bases remained unmatched. Germline V gene sequence: CDR1 SGHVS, CDR2 FQNEAQ. The CDR3 DNA sequence: TGTGCCAGCAGCCCGGGACAGAGTAATTCACCCCTCCACTTT. This translates into CASSPGQSNSPLHF.

V and J are TRBV6-5 and TRBJ1-2; possibly TRBD1 for D (5 bases). This CDR3 has 14 residues. CDR1 is MNHEY, CDR2 SVGAGI, per germline. V lost 8 bases, J lost 5 bases, and 18 bases lay in between. DNA of the CDR3: TGTGCCAGCGGTAGACAAGGGACTTTTTATGGCTACACCTTC. Its translation: CASGRQGTFYGYTF.

This clone was recorded only once. The V and J genes are TRBV29-1 and TRBJ2-3; 7 nucleotides align to TRBD1. The trim removed 5 bases at V and 0 bases at J, leaving 2 bases unmatched. CDR1 SQVTM and CDR2 ANQGSEA come from the germline V gene. This CDR3 is 13 amino acids long. CDR3 in DNA: TGCAGCGTTAGGGGACAGAGCACAGATACGCAGTATTTT. Its protein is CSVRGQSTDTQYF.

The rearrangement uses TRBV29-1 and TRBJ1-6; D unresolved. With 1 base removed from V and 11 bases from J, the gap between germline ends came to 12 bases. Germline CDR1 and CDR2: SQVTM and ANQGSEA. CDR3 length: 13 amino acids. The CDR3 loop reads CSVEGEGGAPLHF. CDR3 DNA: TGCAGCGTTGAAGGGGAAGGAGGAGCACCCCTCCACTTT.

The chain combines TRBV5-5 with TRBJ2-3; 7 nucleotides align to TRBD1. Looked up from germline, CDR1 is SGHKS and CDR2 is YYEKEE (reference sequence). V shed 5 bases and J 3 bases; nucleotides not matched to a gene: 9. The CDR3 is 15 residues long. CDR3 sequence reads: CASSLRGLGTDTQYF. The CDR3 region has the DNA TGTGCCAGCAGTTTGAGGGGGCTGGGAACAGATACGCAGTATTTT.

The chain has TRBV5-4 and TRBJ2-3; 10 bases agree with TRBD2. There are 16 residues in the CDR3. The junction had 5 bases not matched to a gene; V was cut back by 4 bases and J by 0 bases. Germline V gives CDR1 SGHNT, CDR2 YYREEE (reference sequence). CDR3 region: CASSTGLAVSTDTQYF. CDR3 nucleotide sequence: TGTGCCAGCAGCACCGGACTAGCGGTTAGCACAGATACGCAGTATTTT.

The rearrangement links TRBV6-5 to TRBJ2-1, with 7 bases fitting TRBD2. The CDR3 totals 13 residues. V trimming: 6 bases; J trimming: 10 bases; junction bases outside the gene matches: 9. Per the germline V gene, CDR1 is MNHEY and CDR2 is SVGAGI. DNA for the CDR3: TGTGCCAGCAGGGGGGGGTCCTTCGGGGAGCAGTTCTTC. Amino acids: CASRGGSFGEQFF.

This chain connects TRBV3-1 (or the pseudogene TRBV3-2) to TRBJ1-4; TRBD1 aligns across 8 bases. CDR3 size: 14 residues. The junction had 5 bases not matched to a gene; V was cut back by 4 bases and J by 7 bases. Germline values: CDR1 LGHDT, CDR2 YNNKEL (reference sequence). CDR3 loop: CASSRGQGSEKLFF. The CDR3 DNA reads as TGTGCCAGCAGCCGAGGACAGGGAAGTGAAAAACTGTTTTTT.

The J gene is TRBJ2-5, the V gene TRBV6-4, with D possibly TRBD1 on 6 matching bases. This CDR3 region has 15 residues. The ends were cut back, 5 bases at V and 4 bases at J, with 17 bases in the middle. Germline values: CDR1 MRHNA, CDR2 SNTAGT. CDR3 coding DNA: TGTGCCAGCAGTTTACAGGGCCAAATCGGAGAGACCCAGTACTTC. It yields the protein CASSLQGQIGETQYF.

This clone appeared a few times. This chain uses TRBV7-9 with TRBJ1-6; D uncertain. Germline assignment: CDR1 SEHNR and CDR2 FQNEAQ (reference sequence). V was shortened by 3 bases and J by 6 bases, with 9 bases between the two germline ends. The CDR3 covers 14 residues. The CDR3 DNA reads as TGTGCCAGCAGCTTCGGCGGTTTTAATTCACCCCTCCACTTT. Its protein product is CASSFGGFNSPLHF.

The rearrangement uses TRBV11-2 and TRBJ1-3, with no clear D. V shed 1 base and J shed 2 bases, with 12 bases lying between them. The V gene's germline CDR1 is SGHAT and CDR2 FQNNGV. This CDR3 is 16 amino acids long. The CDR3, as DNA: TGTGCCAGCAGCTTAGCCCGCGTGGGCGCTGGAAACACCATATATTTT. Translated, it gives CASSLARVGAGNTIYF. Looking up the rest from reference TRBV11-2 and TRBJ1-3 gives the full variable domain: EAGVAQSPRYKIIEKRQSVAFWCNPISGHATLYWYQQILGQGPKLLIQFQNNGVVDDSQLPKDRFSAERLKGVDSTLKIQPAKLEDSAVYLCASSLARVGAGNTIYFGEGSWLTVV.

This clone was detected a few times. The chain has TRBV4-1 and TRBJ2-2, with D perhaps matching TRBD2 (6 bases). The ends were cut back, 1 base at V and 1 base at J, with 10 bases in the middle. This CDR3 spans 16 amino acids. Germline V lookup: CDR1 MGHRA, CDR2 YSYEKL. This CDR3 reads CASSQVLALNTGELFF. CDR3 DNA: TGCGCCAGCAGCCAAGTCCTAGCGCTGAACACCGGGGAGCTGTTTTTT.

This chain links TRBV30 with TRBJ2-7; no firm D call. CDR3 length equals 11 residues. Germline V gene lookup returns CDR1 GTSNPN and CDR2 SVGIG (reference sequence). V lost 1 base and J 3 bases, leaving 4 bases between the germline ends. The CDR3: CAWSALYEQYF. The CDR3 bases are TGTGCCTGGAGTGCCCTCTACGAGCAGTACTTC.

The chain links TRBV7-2 to TRBJ2-1; 9 nucleotides line up with TRBD2. Germline values: CDR1 SGHTA, CDR2 FQGNSA. The V gene end was trimmed by 3 bases and the J gene end by 2 bases; junction bases not matched to a gene: 2. The length of the CDR3 is 15 residues. The CDR3 sequence: CASSLAGGAYNEQFF. The CDR3 bases are TGTGCCAGCAGCTTGGCGGGAGGGGCCTACAATGAGCAGTTCTTC.

The chain is built from TRBV15 and TRBJ2-7, with D perhaps matching TRBD1 (5 bases). V was pared by 4 bases and J by 0 bases, with 22 bases between. The CDR3 consists of 18 residues. Germline CDR1 LNHNV, CDR2 YYDKDF (reference sequence). The CDR3 bases are TGTGCCACCAGCAACCCCACCGGAGACAGCCCCAGCTCCTACGAGCAGTACTTC. Translated: CATSNPTGDSPSSYEQYF.